This entry concerns a single T cell receptor beta chain. Its antigen is undetermined. This sample is part of a study of cytomegalovirus exposure and HLA in healthy donors. Study outcomes and limitations: Most TCRs appeared rarely, but some public TCRs recurred in many donors.

Germline values: CDR1 SGHVS, CDR2 FQNEAQ. V lost 2 bases, J lost 1 base, and 8 bases lay in between. CDR3 size: 14 residues. Clones were sequenced by immunoSEQ multiplex PCR, and TCRdb holds only the in-frame ones, with some missing. The sample includes approximately 82,000 clones, 90% to 95% of them seen just once. The gene calls are TRBV7-8 and TRBJ1-1; D is unresolved. What was sequenced was PBMCs. The TCR was taken from a woman aged 18-29 years in good health and CMV-seronegative. CDR3 in DNA: TGTGCCAGCAGCTTAAGTTCAGGGAACACTGAAGCTTTCTTT. This encodes CASSLSSGNTEAFF.